These T cell receptor beta chains were read from a single sample in a study of blood T cell repertoires in COVID-19. Assay used: immunoSEQ multiplex PCR; TCRdb lists only in-frame clones, some missing. The sample holds 150,000 or so clones, roughly 80% seen once. The sequencing sample was made of peripheral blood. Every receptor here comes from an older woman with COVID-19, enrolled during active disease. CDR3s include the opening cysteine and the closing phenylalanine or tryptophan.

j_gene | v_gene | CDR3aa
TRBJ2-2 | TRBV5-6 | CASSARAGGNTGELFF
TRBJ2-1 | TRBV9 | CASSPSAGGPHEQFF
TRBJ1-2 | TRBV6-5 | CASSPAGGRGGYTF
TRBJ1-5 | TRBV30 | CAWSADSGNQPQHF
TRBJ2-2 | TRBV4-1 | CASRLLRGTGELFF
TRBJ1-3 | TRBV7-6 | CASSLASGGSGNTIYF
TRBJ2-7 | TRBV5-1 | CASSPSSGRTNHEQYF
TRBJ1-1 | TRBV18 | CASSPVGGTEAFF
TRBJ1-5 | TRBV2 | CASRPGQVRQPQHF
TRBJ2-7 | TRBV2 | CASNAGFITYEQYF
TRBJ2-5 | TRBV6-5 | CASSTGGEWETQYF
TRBJ2-1 | TRBV11-2 | CASSLGGQYNEQFF
TRBJ2-1 | TRBV7-2 | CASSPPGGRHNEQFF
TRBJ2-2 | TRBV11-3 | CASSALRSGNTGELFF
TRBJ1-1 | TRBV19 | CASSIAGVKNTEAFF
TRBJ2-5 | TRBV7-3 | CASSFPGSQETQYF
TRBJ2-2 | TRBV5-1 | CASSLNTGPTGELFF
TRBJ2-2 | TRBV13 | CASSLGYRDGELFF
TRBJ1-4 | TRBV19 | CASSSPGQGNEKLFF
TRBJ1-1 | TRBV7-3 | CASSGRTGSGGTEAFF
TRBJ1-5 | TRBV6-5 | CASSSHSRQGIQPQHF
TRBJ1-5 | TRBV20-1 | CSASVPGKVNQPQHF
TRBJ1-5 | TRBV11-2 | CASSLDGGRDQPQHF
TRBJ1-2 | TRBV4-1 | CASSQATAGVYGYTF
TRBJ1-5 | TRBV6-5 | CASSTGTSGNQPQHF
TRBJ1-5 | TRBV28 | CASTLAGPNQPQHF
TRBJ1-2 | TRBV14 | CASSPTGAYPYGYTF
TRBJ1-5 | TRBV6-2/TRBV6-3 | CASSYSRDRNQPQHF
TRBJ1-2 | TRBV27 | CASSPRQANYGYTF
TRBJ1-1 | TRBV18 | CASSPLLQGMNTEAFF
TRBJ1-2 | TRBV25-1 | CASSEYMAGYGYTF
TRBJ1-2 | TRBV6-4 | CASSRDRLGYGYTF
TRBJ1-4 | TRBV7-2 | CASSFSVTYEKLFF
TRBJ1-1 | TRBV7-8 | CASSLGTGRVAEAFF
TRBJ2-5 | TRBV15 | CATTPRDRGGQETQYF
TRBJ1-3 | TRBV18 | CASSPPVAGGYGNTIYF
TRBJ2-3 | TRBV7-8 | CASSLSHASGGTDTQYF
TRBJ2-1 | TRBV5-1 | CASSLRSSYNEQFF
TRBJ1-6 | TRBV5-1 | CASSPQAGSNNSPLHF
TRBJ2-3 | TRBV28 | CASSSLAGGTDTQYF